One sample yielded the 24 T cell receptor beta chains listed below, sequenced in a study of T cell clonality in common variable immunodeficiency. Sequenced by immunoSEQ multiplex PCR; TCRdb stores in-frame clones only, minus some. Singletons are absent from the sample, which has tens of thousands of clones. The specimen was peripheral blood mononuclear cells. All receptors come from a person aged 18-69 years in good health.

This clone was recorded at least ten times. Sequencing ends 3 residues short of the CDR3 end; the germline J gene provides the rest. The rearrangement links TRBV7-6 to TRBJ2-1; D is unclear. The CDR3 is 12 residues long. The germline V gene has CDR1 SGHVS and CDR2 FNYEAQ. The V end lost 5 bases, the J end lost 8 bases, and 10 bases lay between the germline ends. The CDR3 sequence is CASSPLSYEQFF. CDR3 bases read: TGTGCCAGCAGCCCACTAAGCTATGAG.

This clone was counted a few times. Coverage ceases 3 residues before the CDR3 finishes, and the germline J gene fills in the end. J is TRBJ2-1 and V is TRBV20-1, with 7 positions matching TRBD2. Trimming removed 6 bases from V and 3 bases from J; junction bases left unmatched: 8. CDR1 and CDR2 from the germline V gene are DFQATT and SNEGSKA (reference sequence). This CDR3 contains 14 residues. This CDR3 is CSAGGRADYNEQFF. CDR3 DNA, as far as it was read: TGCAGTGCGGGGGGGAGGGCCGACTACAATGAG.

Ten or more counts support this clone. The CDR3 end is not reached by the read, which stops 3 residues before it; the germline J gene fills it in. V usage is TRBV5-1 and J usage is TRBJ1-1; TRBD1 is a possible D gene (5 bases). CDR3 length: 15 residues. V was trimmed by 0 bases and J by 1 base, leaving 10 bases between them. The V gene's germline CDR1 is SGHRS and CDR2 YFSETQ. CDR3 sequence: CASSLVVGGNTEAFF. The part of the CDR3 DNA that was read is TGCGCCAGCAGCTTGGTGGTGGGGGGGAACACTGAA.

Many counts were recorded for this clone. The read terminates 3 residues ahead of where the CDR3 ends, so the germline J gene completes it. The V call is TRBV20-1, the J call TRBJ2-5; D remains ambiguous. The CDR3 has 12 residues. The V end lost 4 bases, the J end lost 1 base, and 7 bases lay between the germline ends. Germline V lookup: CDR1 DFQATT, CDR2 SNEGSKA (reference sequence). CDR3 residues: CSAIELQETQYF. The sequenced CDR3 bases are TGCAGTGCTATTGAACTCCAAGAGACC.

There are a few counts of this clone. The CDR3 end lies 3 residues beyond the end of the read and is filled in from the germline J gene. This chain uses TRBV6-2 or TRBV6-3 with TRBJ1-2; D remains unclear. The CDR3 has 15 amino acids. The germline V gene encodes CDR1 MNHEY and CDR2 SVGEGT. Partial CDR3 DNA: TGTGCCAGCAGTTACAAGGTAGCGGAGACCTACGAC. Protein: CASSYKVAETYD. The complete CDR3 sequence is CASSYKVAETYDYTF.

This clone was counted at least ten times. Read data end 3 residues before the CDR3 end; the end is taken from the germline J gene. V usage is TRBV7-6 and J usage is TRBJ1-1; 8 bases fit TRBD1. This CDR3 comprises 17 residues. V shed 1 base, J shed 2 bases, and the junction held 9 bases outside the gene matches. Germline CDR1 SGHVS, CDR2 FNYEAQ. CDR3 sequence reads: CASSLGPLDRDNTEAFF. The sequenced CDR3 bases are TGTGCCAGCAGCTTAGGCCCCCTGGACAGGGATAACACTGAA.

This clone was seen many times. Read sequence stops 3 residues before the CDR3 end, and the germline J gene provides the missing end. The chain carries TRBV5-1 and TRBJ2-7; TRBD1 is a possible D gene (6 bases). CDR1 and CDR2 (germline): SGHRS, YFSETQ. V lost 7 bases to trimming and J lost 3 bases, with 14 bases between them. This CDR3 spans 13 amino acids. This CDR3 is CASSGTRIYEQYF. Incomplete CDR3 DNA: TGCGCCAGCTCCGGGACACGGATCTACGAG. Combining the CDR3 with reference TRBV5-1 and TRBJ2-7 gives the whole variable domain KAGVTQTPRYLIKTRGQQVTLSCSPISGHRSVSWYQQTPGQGLQFLFEYFSETQRNKGNFPGRFSGRQFSNSRSEMNVSTLELGDSALYLCASSGTRIYEQYFGPGTRLTVT.

This clone has at least ten counts. The read falls 3 residues short of the CDR3 end, and the missing part is taken from the germline J gene. The V and J genes are TRBV20-1 and TRBJ2-1; 7 bases align to TRBD2. With 2 bases clipped from V and 4 bases from J, the junction kept 8 bases outside the gene matches. CDR1 and CDR2 (germline): DFQATT, SNEGSKA (reference sequence). The CDR3 extends over 15 amino acids. CDR3 DNA, as far as it was read: TGCAGTGCTAGATCCCCGGGACTATCGTACAATGAG. Its translation is CSARSPGLSYNE. In full, the CDR3 reads CSARSPGLSYNEQFF.

As for this clone: The read ends 3 residues shy of where the CDR3 ends; the end is completed using the germline J gene. The gene calls are TRBV2 and TRBJ2-1; the match to TRBD2 covers 9 bases. The germline CDR1 and CDR2 sequences are SNHLY and FYNNEI. This CDR3 spans 16 amino acids. With V trimmed by 3 bases and J by 4 bases, 7 bases remained unmatched. CDR3 DNA, as far as it was read: TGTGCCAGCAGTGACAGGGTAGCGGGAGATTACAATGAG. Translation: CASSDRVAGDYNE. The whole CDR3 region reads CASSDRVAGDYNEQFF. The variable domain in full, completed from reference TRBV2 and TRBJ2-1, reads EPEVTQTPSHQVTQMGQEVILRCVPISNHLYFYWYRQILGQKVEFLVSFYNNEISEKSEIFDDQFSVERPDGSNFTLKIRSTKLEDSAMYFCASSDRVAGDYNEQFFGPGTRLTVL.

This clone was detected only a few times. The CDR3 goes on 3 residues after the read ends, and that part is filled in from the germline J gene. V usage is TRBV20-1 and J usage is TRBJ2-3, with 8 bases that match TRBD1. Per germline, CDR1 DFQATT and CDR2 SNEGSKA (reference sequence). This CDR3 region has 14 residues. Here the CDR3 reads CSATTGADNQPQYF. The part of the CDR3 DNA that was read is TGCAGTGCCACGACAGGGGCAGACAATCAGCCG.

This clone was detected ten times or more. Read sequence stops 3 residues before the CDR3 end, and the germline J gene provides the missing end. This chain connects TRBV6-1 to TRBJ2-5, with TRBD2 matching over 10 bases. Germline V CDR1 and CDR2: MNHNS, SASEGT. Unmatched junction bases numbered 4, after V lost 2 bases and J lost 1 base. This CDR3 spans 16 amino acids. The part of the CDR3 DNA that was read is TGTGCCAGCAGTGAAATAGCGGGGGGCGTCCAAGAGACC. Translating it yields CASSEIAGGVQET. The full CDR3 reads CASSEIAGGVQETQYF.

This clone was picked up many times. The read is 3 residues too short to cover the CDR3 end, so that end is filled in from the germline J gene. The V gene is TRBV6-1, the J gene TRBJ2-5; D is undetermined. V was shortened by 2 bases and J by 0 bases, with 7 bases between the two germline ends. Germline CDR1 is MNHNS and CDR2 is SASEGT. The CDR3 spans 14 residues. CDR3 DNA (partial): TGTGCCAGCAGTGAACAGGCGTACCAAGAGACC. It translates to CASSEQAYQET. The full CDR3 protein reads CASSEQAYQETQYF.

This clone appeared many times. The part of the CDR3 DNA that was read is TGCGCCAGCAGCGTCGGACAGGGGGATACG. Its protein is CASSVGQGDT. The whole CDR3 protein reads CASSVGQGDTQYF. The J gene is TRBJ2-3, the V gene TRBV5-1; the match to TRBD1 covers 9 bases. The CDR3 end is not reached by the read, which stops 3 residues before it; the germline J gene fills it in. The germline CDR1 and CDR2 sequences are SGHRS and YFSETQ. This CDR3 spans 13 amino acids. V gave up 4 bases and J gave up 6 bases; unmatched junction bases: 3.

A note on this clone: Read coverage stops 3 residues before the CDR3 terminus; the germline J gene supplies the remainder. The chain joins TRBV7-9 to TRBJ2-3; TRBD2 matches at 7 bases. Germline CDR1 and CDR2: SEHNR and FQNEAQ (reference sequence). The CDR3 has 14 residues. Trimming at V came to 6 bases and at J to 2 bases, leaving 5 bases not matched to a gene. The covered CDR3 bases are TGTGCCAGCAGTACGGGACTACACACAGATACG. Amino acid sequence: CASSTGLHTDT. The full CDR3 protein reads CASSTGLHTDTQYF.

This clone was counted between two and nine times. The sequenced part of the CDR3 DNA is TGTGCCAGCAGTCGAGGTCCGTCCTACGAG. The encoded protein is CASSRGPSYE. The full CDR3 reads CASSRGPSYEQYF. The rearrangement uses TRBV2 and TRBJ2-7, with D uncertain. The CDR3 extends 3 residues past the end of the read, so its final part is completed from the germline J gene. Trimming removed 5 bases at V and 1 base at J, with 9 bases between. This CDR3 contains 13 residues. The germline CDR1 and CDR2 sequences are SNHLY and FYNNEI.

Ten or more counts support this clone. The read gets to within 3 residues of the CDR3 end, and the germline J gene fills in the rest. The gene calls are TRBV5-1 and TRBJ2-3, with 7 bases matching TRBD2. There are 14 residues in the CDR3. Trimming cost V 2 bases and J 4 bases; bases outside gene matches: 4. Germline V CDR1 and CDR2: SGHRS, YFSETQ. CDR3 amino acids: CASSFGLGADTQYF. The CDR3 bases that were read are TGCGCCAGCAGCTTCGGACTAGGAGCAGATACG.

In this sample, this clone turned up many times. The sequence runs out 3 residues before the end of the CDR3; the remainder is reconstructed from the germline J gene. The chain carries TRBV6-1 and TRBJ2-5; tentative D call: TRBD2 (6 bases). Germline V gene data show CDR1 as MNHNS and CDR2 as SASEGT. CDR3 length: 14 amino acids. Trimming stripped 3 bases from V and 4 bases from J, with 12 bases between. CDR3 amino acids: CASSELGGAETQYF. The DNA read from the CDR3 is TGTGCCAGCAGTGAGTTGGGCGGGGCAGAGACC.

This clone has ten or more counts. The CDR3 is cut off 3 residues early in the read; its end comes from the germline J gene. The chain has TRBV7-9 and TRBJ1-1; TRBD1 is a possible D gene (5 bases). Germline CDR1 and CDR2: SEHNR and FQNEAQ (reference sequence). Trimming shortened V by 5 bases and J by 0 bases, and 10 bases separated the two germline ends. CDR3 length: 14 residues. The sequenced part of the CDR3 DNA is TGTGCCAGCAGCCCTCAGACAGTGAACACTGAA. This translates into CASSPQTVNTE. The CDR3, in full, reads CASSPQTVNTEAFF.

This clone was found many times. The CDR3 DNA, read in part, is TGTGCCAGCAGCCAGGGGGTTATGAGCAATCAGCCC. Translating gives CASSQGVMSNQP. From start to end, the CDR3 is CASSQGVMSNQPQHF. This rearrangement joins TRBV5-6 to TRBJ1-5; the match to TRBD1 covers 7 bases. The CDR3 end lies 3 residues beyond the end of the read and is filled in from the germline J gene. CDR1 is SGHDT and CDR2 is YYEEEE in the germline V gene. J gave up 1 base and V 4 bases, and 5 bases lay outside the gene matches. The CDR3 is 15 residues long.

This clone appeared many times. The read halts 3 residues ahead of the CDR3 end, with the missing end drawn from the germline J gene. This sequence joins TRBV6-1 and TRBJ1-3; D is undetermined. CDR3 length: 16 amino acids. Trimming took 3 bases from V and 0 from J, leaving 12 bases between them. The germline V gene has CDR1 MNHNS and CDR2 SASEGT. CDR3 region: CASSDSVERSGNTIYF. The part of the CDR3 DNA that was read is TGTGCCAGCAGTGATTCCGTGGAGCGCTCTGGAAACACC.

This clone was observed many times. The observed sequence ends 3 residues before the CDR3 terminus, with the missing tail filled in from the germline J gene. J is TRBJ1-2 and V is TRBV3-1 (or the pseudogene TRBV3-2); D perhaps matches TRBD1 (5 bases). The V gene lost 1 base and the J gene lost 7 bases, with 10 bases spanning the gap. This CDR3 is 13 amino acids long. Germline V gives CDR1 LGHDT, CDR2 YNNKEL (reference sequence). Partial CDR3 DNA: TGTGCCAGCAGCCAAGGGCAGGGAGGTGGC. Translation: CASSQGQGGG. The complete CDR3 reads CASSQGQGGGYTF.

This clone has ten or more counts. The CDR3 end is not reached by the read, which stops 3 residues before it; the germline J gene fills it in. The rearrangement links TRBV12-3 or TRBV12-4 to TRBJ2-3; TRBD1 might be the D (5 bases). This CDR3 contains 15 residues. V lost 7 bases and J lost 0, with 14 bases in between. CDR3 sequence: CASTIQGASTDTQYF. Partial CDR3 DNA: TGTGCCAGCACCATTCAAGGGGCTAGCACAGATACG.

This clone was seen ten or more times. Read data end 3 residues before the CDR3 end; the end is taken from the germline J gene. The rearrangement joins TRBV13 to TRBJ2-1; TRBD2 matches at 9 bases. The junction had 8 bases not matched to a gene; V was cut back by 6 bases and J by 2 bases. Germline V CDR1 and CDR2: PRHDT, FYEKMQ (reference sequence). This CDR3 has 16 residues. The CDR3 is CASSPLGTSPYNEQFF. Partial CDR3 DNA: TGTGCCAGCAGTCCTCTGGGGACTAGCCCCTACAATGAG.

There are many counts of this clone. The read ends 3 residues before the CDR3 terminus; that terminus is restored from the germline J gene. This chain joins TRBV18 and TRBJ2-7; D perhaps matches TRBD2 (6 bases). Germline lookup yields CDR1 KGHSH and CDR2 LQKENI. The CDR3 has 12 amino acids. V lost 8 bases to trimming and J lost 2 bases, with 10 bases between them. Here the CDR3 reads CASRGSTYEQYF. The CDR3 DNA, read in part, is TGTGCCAGCCGGGGGAGTACCTACGAG.